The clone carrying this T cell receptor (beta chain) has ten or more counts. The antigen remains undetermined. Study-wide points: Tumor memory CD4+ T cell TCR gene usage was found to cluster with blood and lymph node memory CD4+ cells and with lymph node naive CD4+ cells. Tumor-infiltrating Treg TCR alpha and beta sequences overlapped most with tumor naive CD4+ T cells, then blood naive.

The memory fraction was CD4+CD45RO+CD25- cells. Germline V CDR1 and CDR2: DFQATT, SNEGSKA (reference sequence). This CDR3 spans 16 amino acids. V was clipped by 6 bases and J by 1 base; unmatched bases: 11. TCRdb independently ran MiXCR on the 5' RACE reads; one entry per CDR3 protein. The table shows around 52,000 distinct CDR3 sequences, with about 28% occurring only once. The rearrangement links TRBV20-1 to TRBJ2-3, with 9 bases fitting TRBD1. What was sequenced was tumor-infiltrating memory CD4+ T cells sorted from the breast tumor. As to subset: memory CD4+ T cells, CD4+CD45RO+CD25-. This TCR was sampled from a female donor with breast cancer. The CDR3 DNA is TGCAGTGCCCTCAGCGCGGGACAGGGAGGCACAGATACGCAGTATTTT. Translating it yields CSALSAGQGGTDTQYF.